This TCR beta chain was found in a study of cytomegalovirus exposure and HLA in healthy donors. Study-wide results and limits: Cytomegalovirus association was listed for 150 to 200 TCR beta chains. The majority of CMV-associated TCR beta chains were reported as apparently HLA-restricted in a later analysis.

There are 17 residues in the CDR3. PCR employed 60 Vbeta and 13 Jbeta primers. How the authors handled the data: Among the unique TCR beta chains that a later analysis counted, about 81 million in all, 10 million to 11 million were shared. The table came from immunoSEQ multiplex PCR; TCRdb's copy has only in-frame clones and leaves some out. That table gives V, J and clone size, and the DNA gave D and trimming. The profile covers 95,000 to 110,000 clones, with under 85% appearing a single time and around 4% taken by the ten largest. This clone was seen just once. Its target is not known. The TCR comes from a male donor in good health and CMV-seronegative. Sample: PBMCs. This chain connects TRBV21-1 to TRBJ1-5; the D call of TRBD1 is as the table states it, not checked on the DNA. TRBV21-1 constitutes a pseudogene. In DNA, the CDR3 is TGTGCCAGCAGCAAAGTCTATCGGGACAGGGACGATCAGCCCCAGCATTTT. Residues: CASSKVYRDRDDQPQHF.